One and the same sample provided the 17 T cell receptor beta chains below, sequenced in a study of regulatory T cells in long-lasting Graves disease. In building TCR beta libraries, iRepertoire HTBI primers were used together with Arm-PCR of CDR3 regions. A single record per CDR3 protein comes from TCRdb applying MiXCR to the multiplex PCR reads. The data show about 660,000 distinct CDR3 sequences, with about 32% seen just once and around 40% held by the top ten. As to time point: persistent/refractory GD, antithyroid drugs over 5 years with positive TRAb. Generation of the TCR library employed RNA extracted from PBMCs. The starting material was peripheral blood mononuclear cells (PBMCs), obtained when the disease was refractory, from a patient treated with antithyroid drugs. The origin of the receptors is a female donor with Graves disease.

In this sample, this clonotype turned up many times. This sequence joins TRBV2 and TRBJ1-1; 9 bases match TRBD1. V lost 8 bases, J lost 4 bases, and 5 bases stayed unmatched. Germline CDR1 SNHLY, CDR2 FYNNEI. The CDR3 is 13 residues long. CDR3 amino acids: CASRDRAVTEAFF. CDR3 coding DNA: TGTGCCAGCCGGGACAGGGCTGTCACTGAAGCTTTCTTT.

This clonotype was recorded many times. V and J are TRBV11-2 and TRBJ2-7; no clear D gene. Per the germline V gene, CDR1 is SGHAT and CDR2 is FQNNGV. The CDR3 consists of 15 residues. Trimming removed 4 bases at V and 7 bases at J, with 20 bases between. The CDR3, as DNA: TGTGCCAGCAGCTCCAATGTTGAACGCCCTGGTGAGCAGTACTTC. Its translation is CASSSNVERPGEQYF.

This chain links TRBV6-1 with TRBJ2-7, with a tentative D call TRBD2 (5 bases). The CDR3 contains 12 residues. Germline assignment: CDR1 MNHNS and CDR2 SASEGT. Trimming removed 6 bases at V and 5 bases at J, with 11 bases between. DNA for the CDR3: TGTGCCAGCAGCGGGGTTGGGAACGAGCAGTACTTC. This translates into CASSGVGNEQYF.

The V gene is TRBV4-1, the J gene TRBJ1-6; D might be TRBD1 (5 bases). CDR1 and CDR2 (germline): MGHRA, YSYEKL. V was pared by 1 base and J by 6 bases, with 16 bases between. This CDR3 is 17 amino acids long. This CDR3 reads CASSQVMGGRSNSPLHF. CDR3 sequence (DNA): TGCGCCAGCAGCCAAGTCATGGGGGGTCGTAGTAATTCACCCCTCCACTTT.

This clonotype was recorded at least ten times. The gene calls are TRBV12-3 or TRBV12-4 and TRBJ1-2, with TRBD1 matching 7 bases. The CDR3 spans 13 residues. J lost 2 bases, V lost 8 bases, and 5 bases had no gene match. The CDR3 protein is CASRPGGNYGYTF. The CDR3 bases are TGTGCCAGCCGACCAGGGGGGAACTATGGCTACACCTTC.

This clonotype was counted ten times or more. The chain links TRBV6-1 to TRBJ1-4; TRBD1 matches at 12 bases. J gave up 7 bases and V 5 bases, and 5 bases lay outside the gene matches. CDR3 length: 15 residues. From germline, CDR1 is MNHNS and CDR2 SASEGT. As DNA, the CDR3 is TGTGCCAGCAGTCCCCGGGACAGGGGGCTTGAAAAACTGTTTTTT. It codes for CASSPRDRGLEKLFF.

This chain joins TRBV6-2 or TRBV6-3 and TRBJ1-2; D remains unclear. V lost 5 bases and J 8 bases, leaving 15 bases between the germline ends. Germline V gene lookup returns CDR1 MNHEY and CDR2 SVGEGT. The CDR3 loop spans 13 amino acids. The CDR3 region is CASSEDWLVGYTF. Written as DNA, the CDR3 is TGTGCCAGCAGTGAAGATTGGCTTGTGGGCTACACCTTC.

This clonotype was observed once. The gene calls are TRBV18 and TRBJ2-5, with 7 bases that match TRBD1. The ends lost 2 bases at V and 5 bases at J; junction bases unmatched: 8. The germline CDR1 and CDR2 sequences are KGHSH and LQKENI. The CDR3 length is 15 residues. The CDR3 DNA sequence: TGTGCCAGCTCACCAATCGGGACAGTCGGGGAGACCCAGTACTTC. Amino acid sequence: CASSPIGTVGETQYF.

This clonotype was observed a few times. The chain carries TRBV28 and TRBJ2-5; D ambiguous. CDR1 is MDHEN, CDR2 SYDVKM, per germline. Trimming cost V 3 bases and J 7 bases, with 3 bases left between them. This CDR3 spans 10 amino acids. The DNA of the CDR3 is TGTGCCAGCAGTTTGGGGACCCAGTACTTC. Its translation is CASSLGTQYF.

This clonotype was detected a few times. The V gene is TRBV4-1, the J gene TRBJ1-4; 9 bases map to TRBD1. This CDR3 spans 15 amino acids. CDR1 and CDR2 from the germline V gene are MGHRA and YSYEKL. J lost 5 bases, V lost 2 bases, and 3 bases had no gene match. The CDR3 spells CASSQPGTGNEKLFF. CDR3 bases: TGCGCCAGCAGCCAACCCGGGACAGGGAATGAAAAACTGTTTTTT.

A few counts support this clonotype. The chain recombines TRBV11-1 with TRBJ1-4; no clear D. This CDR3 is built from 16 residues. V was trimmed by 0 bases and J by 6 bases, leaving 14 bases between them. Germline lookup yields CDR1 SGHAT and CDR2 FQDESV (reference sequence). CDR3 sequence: CASSLAGRQADEKLFF. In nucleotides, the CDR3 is TGTGCCAGCAGCTTAGCCGGCAGGCAAGCCGATGAAAAACTGTTTTTT.

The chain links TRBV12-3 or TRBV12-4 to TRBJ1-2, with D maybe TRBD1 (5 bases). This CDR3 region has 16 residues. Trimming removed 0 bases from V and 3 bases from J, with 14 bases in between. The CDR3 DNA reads TGTGCCAGCAGTTTAGCGTCCAGGGAAGGCTACTATGGCTACACCTTC. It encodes CASSLASREGYYGYTF.

The CDR3 region is CASSLAWVGGQPAGSYEQYF. DNA of the CDR3: TGTGCCAGCAGTTTAGCTTGGGTTGGGGGACAGCCCGCTGGGAGTTACGAGCAGTACTTC. The gene calls are TRBV28 and TRBJ2-7, with TRBD1 identical over 7 bases. Germline-derived CDR1 and CDR2 are MDHEN and SYDVKM. The CDR3 is 20 residues long. V was clipped by 2 bases and J by 4 bases; unmatched bases: 23.

This CDR3 reads CASSPPLREQFF. The CDR3 nucleotides are TGTGCCAGCAGCCCTCCCCTCCGGGAGCAGTTCTTC. V usage is TRBV28 and J usage is TRBJ2-1; no reliable D call. V was trimmed by 6 bases and J by 10 bases, leaving 13 bases between them. In germline, CDR1 is MDHEN, CDR2 SYDVKM. This CDR3 region has 12 residues.

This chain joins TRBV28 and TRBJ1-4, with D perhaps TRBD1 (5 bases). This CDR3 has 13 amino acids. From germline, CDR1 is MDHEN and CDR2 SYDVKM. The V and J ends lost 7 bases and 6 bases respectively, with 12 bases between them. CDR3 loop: CASNAGPHEKLFF. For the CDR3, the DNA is TGTGCCAGCAATGCGGGGCCCCATGAAAAACTGTTTTTT.

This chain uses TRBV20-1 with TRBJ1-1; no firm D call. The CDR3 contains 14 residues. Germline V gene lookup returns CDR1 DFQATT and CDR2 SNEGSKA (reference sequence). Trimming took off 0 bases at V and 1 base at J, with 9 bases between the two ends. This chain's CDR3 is CSARDPGGNTEAFF. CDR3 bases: TGCAGTGCTAGAGATCCCGGAGGGAACACTGAAGCTTTCTTT.

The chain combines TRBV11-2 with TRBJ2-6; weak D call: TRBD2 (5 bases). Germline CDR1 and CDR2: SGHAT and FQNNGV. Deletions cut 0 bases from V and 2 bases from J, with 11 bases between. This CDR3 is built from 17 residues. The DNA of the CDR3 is TGTGCCAGCAGCTTAGATCGTTGGGAGCCTGGGGCCAACGTCCTGACTTTC. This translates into CASSLDRWEPGANVLTF.